The 5 T cell receptor beta chains given below trace back to one sample, sequenced in a study of T cells in Graves' hyperthyroidism and ophthalmopathy. TCR beta CDR3 region amplification was performed from RNA transcripts. In the first-round RT-PCR of the TCR CDR3, the HTBI primer set was used. TCRdb re-called the multiplex PCR reads through MiXCR, storing one row per CDR3 protein. The sample has fewer than 200,000 distinct CDR3 sequences; 15% to 20% are singletons. Sequenced material: blood. These receptors all come from a woman aged 50 to 60 with Graves' hyperthyroidism.

This clonotype was seen ten or more times. The J gene is TRBJ1-1, the V gene TRBV5-1; 10 bases map to TRBD1. The germline V gene encodes CDR1 SGHRS and CDR2 YFSETQ. The trim removed 5 bases at V and 1 base at J, leaving 5 bases unmatched. CDR3 size: 15 residues. The CDR3 bases are TGCGCCAGCAGGGGGGACAGGGGCCGGAACACTGAAGCTTTCTTT. It translates to CASRGDRGRNTEAFF.

This clonotype appeared many times. The chain employs TRBV7-8 and TRBJ2-2, with 8 bases fitting TRBD2. The CDR3 is 17 amino acids. Germline CDR1 reads SGHVS; CDR2 reads FQNEAQ. V lost 1 base and J lost 3; bases outside the gene matches: 7. The CDR3 here is CASSLVASGLYTGELFF. CDR3 coding DNA: TGTGCCAGCAGCTTAGTGGCTAGCGGGCTGTACACCGGGGAGCTGTTTTTT.

This clonotype appeared many times. The chain uses TRBV7-2 and TRBJ1-1; D is uncertain. Germline V gives CDR1 SGHTA, CDR2 FQGNSA. V was cut by 1 base and J by 5 bases, with 11 bases left in between. The CDR3 loop spans 14 amino acids. CDR3 region: CASSLVGIRTEAFF. The CDR3 DNA is TGTGCCAGCAGCTTAGTAGGGATACGGACTGAAGCTTTCTTT.

This clonotype was seen repeatedly, ten times or more. The rearrangement joins TRBV29-1 to TRBJ1-2; no definite D call. CDR3 length equals 12 residues. The V end was cut by 4 bases, the J end by 0 bases, with 6 bases between. Germline CDR1 and CDR2: SQVTM and ANQGSEA. The CDR3 DNA reads TGCAGCGTTGTCGTCTCTAACTATGGCTACACCTTC. It is translated as CSVVVSNYGYTF.

The V call is TRBV18, the J call TRBJ2-1; no reliable D call. CDR1 KGHSH and CDR2 LQKENI come from the germline V gene. CDR3 length: 13 residues. The ends were cut back, 3 bases at V and 6 bases at J, with 9 bases in the middle. The CDR3 spells CASSPGQSNEQFF. The CDR3 DNA reads as TGTGCCAGCTCACCCGGGCAAAGCAATGAGCAGTTCTTC.